This T cell receptor (beta chain) was profiled in a study of early stage breast cancer tumors. Turning to the study itself: Among approximately 12 ER+/PR+/HER2- tumors, eight were ductal, four lobular. Each sample averaged approximately 10-fold read coverage.

Data came from immunoSEQ multiplex PCR; TCRdb stores just in-frame clones and leaves some out. The sample shows about 3,300 clones, around three fifths of them seen only once. This CDR3 comprises 15 residues. In germline, CDR1 is MDHEN, CDR2 SYDVKM. With 8 bases clipped from V and 3 bases from J, the junction kept 8 bases outside the gene matches. This clone was seen only a few times. The sample was breast tumor tissue. The source of this sequence is a person in their forties with breast cancer. V is TRBV28 and J is TRBJ1-3, with 9 bases aligning to TRBD1. The CDR3 sequence is CASEGQGYGGNTIYF. The CDR3 region has the DNA TGTGCCAGCGAAGGACAGGGGTACGGTGGAAACACCATATATTTT.